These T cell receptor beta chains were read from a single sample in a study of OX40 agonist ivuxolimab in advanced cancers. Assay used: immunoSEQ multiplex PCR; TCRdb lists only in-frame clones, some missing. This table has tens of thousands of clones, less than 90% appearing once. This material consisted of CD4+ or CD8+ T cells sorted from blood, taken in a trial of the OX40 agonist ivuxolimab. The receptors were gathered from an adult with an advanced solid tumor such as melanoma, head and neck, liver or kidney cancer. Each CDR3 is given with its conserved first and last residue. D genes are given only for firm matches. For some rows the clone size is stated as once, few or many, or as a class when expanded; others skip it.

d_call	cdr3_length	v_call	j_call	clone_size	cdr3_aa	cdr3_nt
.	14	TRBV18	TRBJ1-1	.	CASSPQGVGTEAFF	TGTGCCAGCTCACCACAAGGGGTTGGCACTGAAGCTTTCTTT
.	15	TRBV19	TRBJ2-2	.	CASSIMEGAGGELFF	TGTGCCAGTAGTATAATGGAGGGGGCCGGCGGGGAGCTGTTTTTT
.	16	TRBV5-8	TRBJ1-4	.	CASSLGELGGYEKLFF	TGTGCCAGCAGCTTGGGGGAGCTTGGGGGGTATGAAAAACTGTTTTTT
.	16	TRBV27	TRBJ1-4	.	CASSLLPSSGGEKLFF	TGTGCCAGCAGTTTACTTCCATCATCCGGCGGTGAAAAACTGTTTTTT
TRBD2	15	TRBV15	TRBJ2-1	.	CATWRTSGRYNEQFF	TGTGCCACCTGGCGGACTAGCGGGAGGTACAATGAGCAGTTCTTC
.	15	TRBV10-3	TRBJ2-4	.	CAISDGTLAKNIQYF	TGTGCCATCAGTGACGGAACCCTAGCCAAAAACATTCAGTACTTC
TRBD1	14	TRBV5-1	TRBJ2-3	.	CASRGQAGTDTQYF	TGCGCCAGCAGGGGACAGGCCGGCACAGATACGCAGTATTTT
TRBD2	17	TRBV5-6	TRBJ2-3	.	CASSLGLGGGLTDTQYF	TGTGCCAGCAGCTTGGGGCTGGGCGGGGGTCTCACAGATACGCAGTATTTT
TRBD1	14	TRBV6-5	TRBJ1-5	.	CASSWTQGNQPQHF	TGTGCCAGCAGTTGGACACAGGGGAATCAGCCCCAGCATTTT
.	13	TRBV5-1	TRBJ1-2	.	CASSLNSQYGYTF	TGCGCCAGCAGCTTGAACAGCCAATATGGCTACACCTTC
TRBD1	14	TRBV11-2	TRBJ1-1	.	CASSSGTGGTEAFF	TGTGCCAGCAGCTCCGGGACAGGGGGCACTGAAGCTTTCTTT
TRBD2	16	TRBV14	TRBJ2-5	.	CASSLSRLARQETQYF	TGTGCCAGCAGCCTCAGCCGACTAGCGCGTCAAGAGACCCAGTACTTC
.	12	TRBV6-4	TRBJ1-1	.	CASSAGDTEAFF	TGTGCCAGCAGTGCTGGGGACACTGAAGCTTTCTTT
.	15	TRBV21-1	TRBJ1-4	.	CASSKWDRLNEKLFF	TGTGCCAGCAGCAAATGGGACAGACTTAATGAAAAACTGTTTTTT
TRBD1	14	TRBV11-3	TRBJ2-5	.	CASSAPGGQETQYF	TGTGCCAGCAGCGCCCCAGGGGGCCAAGAGACCCAGTACTTC
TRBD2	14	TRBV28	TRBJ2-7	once	CAARGAGGPHEQYF	TGTGCCGCGCGGGGGGCGGGAGGGCCCCACGAGCAGTACTTC
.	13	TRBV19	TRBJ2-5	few	CASSARGSGTQYF	TGTGCCAGTAGTGCCCGGGGGAGCGGGACCCAGTACTTC
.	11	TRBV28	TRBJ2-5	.	CASSFYQTQYF	TGTGCCAGCAGTTTTTACCAGACCCAGTACTTC
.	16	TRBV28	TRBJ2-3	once	CATLAPGMGPTDTQYF	TGTGCCACTCTAGCTCCGGGCATGGGCCCAACAGATACGCAGTATTTT
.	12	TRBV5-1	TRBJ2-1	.	CASSRLYNEQFF	TGCGCCAGCAGCCGTCTGTACAATGAGCAGTTCTTC
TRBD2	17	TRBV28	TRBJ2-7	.	CASSALLAGGPPYEQYF	TGTGCCAGCAGTGCCCTACTAGCGGGAGGGCCCCCCTACGAGCAGTACTTC
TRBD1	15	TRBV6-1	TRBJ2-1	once	CASRGWGQSGDEQFF	TGTGCCAGCAGGGGGTGGGGACAGTCTGGGGATGAGCAGTTCTTC
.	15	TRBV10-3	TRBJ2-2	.	CAISESAGNTGELFF	TGTGCCATCAGTGAGTCAGCGGGGAACACCGGGGAGCTGTTTTTT
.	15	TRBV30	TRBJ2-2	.	CAGSRTTANTGELFF	TGTGCCGGCAGTAGGACAACCGCGAACACCGGGGAGCTGTTTTTT
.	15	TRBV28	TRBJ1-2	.	CASSLEGSGGYGYTF	TGTGCCAGCAGTTTAGAGGGCTCAGGAGGGTATGGCTACACCTTC
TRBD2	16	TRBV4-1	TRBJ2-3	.	CASSQSVTSGTDTQYF	TGCGCCAGCAGCCAATCTGTGACTAGCGGCACAGATACGCAGTATTTT
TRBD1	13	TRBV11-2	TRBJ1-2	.	CASSPGTVGGYTF	TGTGCCAGCAGCCCTGGGACAGTTGGCGGCTACACCTTC
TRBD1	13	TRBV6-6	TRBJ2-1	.	CASRGQGGNEQFF	TGTGCCAGCAGGGGACAGGGAGGCAATGAGCAGTTCTTC
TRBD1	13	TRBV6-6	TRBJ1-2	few	CASSLRDRTGYTF	TGTGCCAGCAGCCTCCGGGACAGGACGGGCTACACCTTC
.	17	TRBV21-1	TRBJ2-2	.	CASTKPRGSLNTGELFF	TGTGCCAGCACCAAACCCAGGGGGTCCCTGAACACCGGGGAGCTGTTTTTT
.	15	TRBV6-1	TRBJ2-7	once	CASSRGVAGIYEQYF	TGTGCCAGCAGCAGGGGGGTAGCGGGGATCTACGAGCAGTACTTC
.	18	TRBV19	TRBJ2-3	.	CASSIRGTNRLGTDTQYF	TGTGCCAGTAGTATTCGAGGGACAAATCGCCTGGGCACAGATACGCAGTATTTT
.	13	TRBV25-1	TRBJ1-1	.	CASSNRVSIEAFF	TGTGCCAGCAGTAACAGGGTCTCCATTGAAGCTTTCTTT
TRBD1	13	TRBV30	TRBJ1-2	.	CAGPGQGKNGYTF	TGTGCCGGCCCAGGACAGGGGAAGAATGGCTACACCTTC
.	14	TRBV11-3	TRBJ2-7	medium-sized	CASSLEGHASEQYF	TGTGCCAGCAGCTTAGAGGGCCACGCCAGCGAGCAGTACTTC
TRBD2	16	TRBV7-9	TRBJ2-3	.	CASTPAGTSGTDTQYF	TGTGCCAGCACCCCCGCGGGGACTAGCGGGACAGATACGCAGTATTTT
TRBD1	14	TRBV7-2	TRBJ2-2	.	CASRLGQATGELFF	TGTGCCAGCAGATTGGGACAGGCAACAGGGGAGCTGTTTTTT
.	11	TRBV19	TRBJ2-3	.	CASSKADTQYF	TGTGCCAGTAGTAAAGCAGATACGCAGTATTTT
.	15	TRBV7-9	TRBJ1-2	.	CASSLARADIYGYTF	TGTGCCAGCAGCTTAGCGCGGGCAGACATCTATGGCTACACCTTC
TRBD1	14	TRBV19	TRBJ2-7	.	CASSWTGAPYEQYF	TGTGCCAGTAGTTGGACAGGGGCACCCTACGAGCAGTACTTC
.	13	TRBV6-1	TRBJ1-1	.	CASVNSLNTEAFF	TGTGCCAGCGTGAACTCCCTGAACACTGAAGCTTTCTTT
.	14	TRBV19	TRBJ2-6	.	CASSMVAGANVLTF	TGTGCCAGTAGTATGGTCGCTGGGGCCAACGTCCTGACTTTC
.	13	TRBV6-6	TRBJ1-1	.	CASTNTGFAEAFF	TGTGCCAGCACTAATACGGGTTTCGCTGAAGCTTTCTTT
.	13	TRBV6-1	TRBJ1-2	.	CASSGLGTVGYTF	TGTGCCAGCAGTGGGCTGGGAACAGTGGGCTACACCTTC